This T cell receptor beta chain was obtained from a study of cytomegalovirus exposure and HLA in healthy donors. Study-level background: Across around 400 genotyped donors, just over 80% landed in the Caucasian-associated ancestry cluster.

This CDR3 contains 16 residues. The V end was cut by 1 base, the J end by 0 bases, with 10 bases between. Germline CDR1 SNHLY, CDR2 FYNNEI. Primers included in the PCR were 60 Vbeta and 13 Jbeta primers. TCRdb keeps only in-frame clones here, not all; method: immunoSEQ multiplex PCR. The sample lists more than 150,000 clones, over 70% occurring once. This rearrangement joins TRBV2 to TRBJ2-1; tentative D call: TRBD2 (5 bases). This sequence was found in a woman between 50 and 59 years old in good health and CMV-seropositive. Material: PBMCs. CDR3 sequence (DNA): TGTGCCAGCAGTGAAGAAGGTGGGAGCTCCTACAATGAGCAGTTCTTC. This translates into CASSEEGGSSYNEQFF.